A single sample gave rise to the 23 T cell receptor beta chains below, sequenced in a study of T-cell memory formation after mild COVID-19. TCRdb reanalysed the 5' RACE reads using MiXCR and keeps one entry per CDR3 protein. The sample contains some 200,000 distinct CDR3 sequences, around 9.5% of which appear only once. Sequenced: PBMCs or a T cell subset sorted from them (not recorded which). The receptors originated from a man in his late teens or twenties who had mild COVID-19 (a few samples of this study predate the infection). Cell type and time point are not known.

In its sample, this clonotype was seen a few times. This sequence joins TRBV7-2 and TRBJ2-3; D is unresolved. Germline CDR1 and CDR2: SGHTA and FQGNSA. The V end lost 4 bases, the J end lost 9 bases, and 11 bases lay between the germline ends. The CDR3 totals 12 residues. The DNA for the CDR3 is TGTGCCAGCAGCTCTAGTCGGGTCACGCAGTATTTT. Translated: CASSSSRVTQYF. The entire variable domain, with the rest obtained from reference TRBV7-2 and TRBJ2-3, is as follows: GAGVSQSPSNKVTEKGKDVELRCDPISGHTALYWYRQSLGQGLEFLIYFQGNSAPDKSGLPSDRFSAERTGGSVSTLTIQRTQQEDSAVYLCASSSSRVTQYFGPGTRLTVL.

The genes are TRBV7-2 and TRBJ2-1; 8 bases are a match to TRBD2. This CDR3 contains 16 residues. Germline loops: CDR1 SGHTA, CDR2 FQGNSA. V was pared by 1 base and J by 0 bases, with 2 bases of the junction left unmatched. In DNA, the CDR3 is TGTGCCAGCAGCTTAGAGCGGGGGAGCTCCTACAATGAGCAGTTCTTC. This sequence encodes CASSLERGSSYNEQFF.

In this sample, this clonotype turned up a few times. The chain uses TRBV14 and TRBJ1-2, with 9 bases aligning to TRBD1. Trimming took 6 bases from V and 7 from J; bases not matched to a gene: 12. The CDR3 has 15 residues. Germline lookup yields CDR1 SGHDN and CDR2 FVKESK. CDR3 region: CASRSGIQGARGYTF. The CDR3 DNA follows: TGTGCCAGCAGGAGTGGGATACAGGGGGCGCGTGGCTACACCTTC.

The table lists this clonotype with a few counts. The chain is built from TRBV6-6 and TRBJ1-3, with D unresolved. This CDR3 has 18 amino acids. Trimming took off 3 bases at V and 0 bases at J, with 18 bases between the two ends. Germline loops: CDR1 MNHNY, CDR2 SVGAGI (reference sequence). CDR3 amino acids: CASSYHRQDLSSGNTIYF. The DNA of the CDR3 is TGTGCCAGCAGTTATCACCGTCAGGACCTTTCCTCTGGAAACACCATATATTTT.

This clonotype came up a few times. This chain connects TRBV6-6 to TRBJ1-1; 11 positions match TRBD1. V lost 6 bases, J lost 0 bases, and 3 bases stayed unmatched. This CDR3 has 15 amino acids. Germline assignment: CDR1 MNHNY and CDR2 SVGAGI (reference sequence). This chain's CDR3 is CASRGQGAVNTEAFF. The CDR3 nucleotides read TGTGCCAGCAGAGGACAGGGGGCGGTGAACACTGAAGCTTTCTTT.

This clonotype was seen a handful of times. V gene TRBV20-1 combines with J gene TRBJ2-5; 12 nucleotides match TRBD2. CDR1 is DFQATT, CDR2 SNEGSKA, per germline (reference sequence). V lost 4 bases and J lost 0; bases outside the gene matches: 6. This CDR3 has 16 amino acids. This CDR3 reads CSATSGGAEDQETQYF. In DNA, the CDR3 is TGCAGTGCTACTAGCGGGGGGGCCGAGGACCAAGAGACCCAGTACTTC.

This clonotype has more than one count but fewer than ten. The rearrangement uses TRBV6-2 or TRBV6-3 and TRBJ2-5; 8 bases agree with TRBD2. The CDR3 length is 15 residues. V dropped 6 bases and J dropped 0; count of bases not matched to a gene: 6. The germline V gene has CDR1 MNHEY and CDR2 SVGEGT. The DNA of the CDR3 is TGTGCCAGCAGGCGATTTAGCGGGGACCAAGAGACCCAGTACTTC. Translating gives CASRRFSGDQETQYF.

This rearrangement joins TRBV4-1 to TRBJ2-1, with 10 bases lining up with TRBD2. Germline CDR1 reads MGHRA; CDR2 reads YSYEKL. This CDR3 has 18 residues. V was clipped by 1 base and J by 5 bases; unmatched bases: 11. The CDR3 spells CASSQVPPGTSVDNEQFF. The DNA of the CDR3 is TGCGCCAGCAGCCAAGTTCCTCCCGGGACTAGCGTCGACAATGAGCAGTTCTTC.

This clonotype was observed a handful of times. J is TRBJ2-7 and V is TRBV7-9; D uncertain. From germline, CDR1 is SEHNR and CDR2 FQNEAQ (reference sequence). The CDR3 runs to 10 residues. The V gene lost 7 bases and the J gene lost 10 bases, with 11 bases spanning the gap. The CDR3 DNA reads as TGTGCCAGCAACTCATGCTCCCAGTACTTC. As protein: CASNSCSQYF. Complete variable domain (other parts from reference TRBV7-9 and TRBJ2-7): DTGVSQNPRHKITKRGQNVTFRCDPISEHNRLYWYRQTLGQGPEFLTYFQNEAQLEKSRLLSDRFSAERPKGSFSTLEIQRTEQGDSAMYLCASNSCSQYFGPGTRLTVT.

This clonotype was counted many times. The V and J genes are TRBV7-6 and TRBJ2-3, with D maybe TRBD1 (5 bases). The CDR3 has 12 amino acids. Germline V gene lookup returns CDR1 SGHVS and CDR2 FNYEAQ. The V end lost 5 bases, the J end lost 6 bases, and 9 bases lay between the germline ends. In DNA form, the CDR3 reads TGTGCCAGCAGCCAGGGCGGCGATACGCAGTATTTT. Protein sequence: CASSQGGDTQYF. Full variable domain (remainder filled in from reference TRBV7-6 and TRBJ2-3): GAGVSQSPRYKVTKRGQDVALRCDPISGHVSLYWYRQALGQGPEFLTYFNYEAQQDKSGLPNDRFSAERPEGSISTLTIQRTEQRDSAMYRCASSQGGDTQYFGPGTRLTVL.

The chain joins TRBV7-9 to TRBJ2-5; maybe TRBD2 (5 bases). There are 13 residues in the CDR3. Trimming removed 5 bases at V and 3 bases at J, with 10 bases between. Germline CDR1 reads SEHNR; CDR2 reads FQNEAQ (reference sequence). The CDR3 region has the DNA TGTGCCAGCAGCCGCTGGGAGAAAGAGACCCAGTACTTC. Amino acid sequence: CASSRWEKETQYF.

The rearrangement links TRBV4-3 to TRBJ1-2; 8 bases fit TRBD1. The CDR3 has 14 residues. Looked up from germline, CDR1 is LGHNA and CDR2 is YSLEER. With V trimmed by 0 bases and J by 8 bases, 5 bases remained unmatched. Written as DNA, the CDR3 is TGCGCCAGCAGCCAAGAATTGACAGGGGAAGGCTACACCTTC. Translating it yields CASSQELTGEGYTF.

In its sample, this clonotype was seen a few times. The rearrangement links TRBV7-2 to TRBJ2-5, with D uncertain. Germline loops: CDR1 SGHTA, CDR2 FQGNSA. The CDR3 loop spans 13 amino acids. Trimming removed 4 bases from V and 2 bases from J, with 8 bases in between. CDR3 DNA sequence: TGTGCCAGCAGCTCGAATAATCAAGAGACCCAGTACTTC. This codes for CASSSNNQETQYF.

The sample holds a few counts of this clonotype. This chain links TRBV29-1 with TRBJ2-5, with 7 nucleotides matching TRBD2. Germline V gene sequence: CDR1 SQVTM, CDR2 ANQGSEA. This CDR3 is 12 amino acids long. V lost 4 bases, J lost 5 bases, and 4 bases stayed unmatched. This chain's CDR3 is CSVALAAETQYF. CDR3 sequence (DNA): TGCAGCGTTGCCCTAGCGGCCGAGACCCAGTACTTC. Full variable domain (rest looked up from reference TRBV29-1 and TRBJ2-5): SAVISQKPSRDICQRGTSLTIQCQVDSQVTMMFWYRQQPGQSLTLIATANQGSEATYESGFVIDKFPISRPNLTFSTLTVSNMSPEDSSIYLCSVALAAETQYFGPGTRLLVL.

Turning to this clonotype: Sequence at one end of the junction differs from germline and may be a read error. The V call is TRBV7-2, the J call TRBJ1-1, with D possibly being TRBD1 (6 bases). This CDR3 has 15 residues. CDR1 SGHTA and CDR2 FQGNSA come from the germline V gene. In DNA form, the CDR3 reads TGTGCCAGCACCTTAGACAGGCTGGTGAACACTGAAGCTTTCTTT. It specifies CASTLDRLVNTEAFF.

The CDR3 DNA follows: TGCAGTGCTAGCGGGACAGGCGTACCAGGGACTGGCTACACCTTC. Its translation is CSASGTGVPGTGYTF. The rearrangement links TRBV20-1 to TRBJ1-2; TRBD1 agrees at 8 bases. With 3 bases clipped from V and 7 bases from J, the junction kept 13 bases outside the gene matches. This CDR3 is built from 15 residues. Germline V gives CDR1 DFQATT, CDR2 SNEGSKA (reference sequence).

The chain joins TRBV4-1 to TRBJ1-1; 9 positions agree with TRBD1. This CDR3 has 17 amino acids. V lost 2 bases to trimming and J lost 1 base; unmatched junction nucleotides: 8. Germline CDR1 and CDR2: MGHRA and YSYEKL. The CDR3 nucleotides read TGCGCCAGCAGCCAACACCCGGGACAGGGATCGAACACTGAAGCTTTCTTT. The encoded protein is CASSQHPGQGSNTEAFF.

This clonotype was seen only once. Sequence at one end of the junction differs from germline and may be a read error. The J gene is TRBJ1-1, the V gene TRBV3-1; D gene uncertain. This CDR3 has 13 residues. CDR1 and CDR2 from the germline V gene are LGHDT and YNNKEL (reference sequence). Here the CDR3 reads CASTQGLDTEAFF. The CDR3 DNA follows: TGTGCCAGCACCCAAGGCCTGGACACTGAAGCTTTCTTT.

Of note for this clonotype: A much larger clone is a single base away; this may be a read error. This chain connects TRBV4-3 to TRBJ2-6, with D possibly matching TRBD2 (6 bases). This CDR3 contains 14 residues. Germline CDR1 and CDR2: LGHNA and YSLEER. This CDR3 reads CDSSGLSGANVLTF. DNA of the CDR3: TGCGACAGCAGCGGGCTCTCTGGGGCCAACGTCCTGACTTTC.

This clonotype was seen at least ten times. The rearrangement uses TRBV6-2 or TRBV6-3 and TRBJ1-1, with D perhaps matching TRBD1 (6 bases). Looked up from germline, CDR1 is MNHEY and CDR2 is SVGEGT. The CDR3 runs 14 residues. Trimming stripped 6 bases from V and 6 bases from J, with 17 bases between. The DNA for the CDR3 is TGTGCCAGCAGCCAACAGGGAGGGAGGCCTGAAGCTTTCTTT. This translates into CASSQQGGRPEAFF.

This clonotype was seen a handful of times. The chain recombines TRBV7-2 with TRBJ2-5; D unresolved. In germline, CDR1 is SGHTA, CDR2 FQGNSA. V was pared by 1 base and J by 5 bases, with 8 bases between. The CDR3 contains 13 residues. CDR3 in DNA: TGTGCCAGCAGCTTAGACGTACGGGAGACCCAGTACTTC. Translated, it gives CASSLDVRETQYF.

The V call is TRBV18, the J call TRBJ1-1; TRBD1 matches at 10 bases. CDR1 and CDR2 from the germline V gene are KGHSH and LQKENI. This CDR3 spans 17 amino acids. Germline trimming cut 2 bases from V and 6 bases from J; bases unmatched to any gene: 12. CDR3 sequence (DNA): TGTGCCAGCTCACCAACCGGGACAGGGGCCTCCCTGCCTGAAGCTTTCTTT. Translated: CASSPTGTGASLPEAFF.

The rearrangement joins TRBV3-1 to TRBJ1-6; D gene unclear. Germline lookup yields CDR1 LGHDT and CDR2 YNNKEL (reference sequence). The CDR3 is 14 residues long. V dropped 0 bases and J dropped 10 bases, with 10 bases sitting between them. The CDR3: CASSQDRKGSPLHF. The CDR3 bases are TGTGCCAGCAGCCAAGATCGGAAGGGATCACCCCTCCACTTT.